This T cell receptor beta chain was captured in a study of blood T cell repertoires in COVID-19. The method was immunoSEQ multiplex PCR; TCRdb's version includes in-frame clones alone and lacks a portion of them. The sample consists of roughly 260,000 clones, roughly nine tenths of them appearing once. Germline lookup yields CDR1 DFQATT and CDR2 SNEGSKA (reference sequence). V dropped 3 bases and J dropped 8 bases, with 10 bases sitting between them. The CDR3 runs to 11 residues. The chain links TRBV20-1 to TRBJ1-2; no clear D gene. The clonotype was recovered from a man aged 40-49 years who had recovered from COVID-19. Sequences were obtained from peripheral blood. In DNA form, the CDR3 reads TGCAGTGCTAGTAAGCCCCAAGGCTACACCTTC. It is translated as CSASKPQGYTF.